This T cell receptor beta chain derives from a study of shared clonotypes between healthy human individuals. Of note for this clone: As yet, its antigen is unknown.

Per sorted-subset replicate PCR, input was approximately 210 ng DNA, representing roughly 28,000 T cell genomes. This table comes from immunoSEQ multiplex PCR, and its TCRdb copy is limited to in-frame clones, with some not included. Here the sample spans about 1.5 million clones, 95% to 99% being singletons. Study results and limitations: Limited genetic and exposure-history diversity came from having few donors. Generally, estimated richness proved larger in naive subsets than it did in memory subsets. Among four donors, about 4.6% of naive CD4 clonotypes were found in common.

The source material was naive CD4+ T cells sorted from blood. Indicated subset: CD45RA+ positively selected. The receptor's source is a man between 25 and 39 years old in good health.

CDR3 bases: TGTGCCAGTAAAAGGGGACAGGACTCCTACGAGCAGTACTTC. It encodes CASKRGQDSYEQYF. The chain carries TRBV19 and TRBJ2-7; 8 bases match TRBD1. Germline assignment: CDR1 LNHDA and CDR2 SQIVND (reference sequence). CDR3 length: 14 residues. With V trimmed by 7 bases and J by 0 bases, 5 bases remained unmatched.